These T cell receptor beta chains were read from a single sample in a study of regulatory T cells in long-lasting Graves disease. Each CDR3 protein gets one entry after TCRdb re-called the multiplex PCR reads with MiXCR. The table shows around 510,000 distinct CDR3 sequences, with less than 25% occurring only once. The sample was peripheral blood mononuclear cells (PBMCs), taken when the disease was refractory, from a patient treated with antithyroid drugs. The receptors were sampled from a female donor with Graves disease. Both conserved end residues are part of each CDR3. The order of the fields is J gene, D gene, clone size, V gene, CDR3 DNA, CDR3 protein. A D gene is named only where the DNA matches it firmly. Part of the rows lack a size; the others show once, few, many or a class for expanded clones.

>TRBJ2-2|NA|NA|TRBV5-5
TGTGCCAGCAGCTTGATCCTGTCCGGGGAGCTGTTTTTT
CASSLILSGELFF
>TRBJ1-1|NA|few|TRBV7-3
TGTGCCAGCAGCCGGCAGGGGATCACTGAAGCTTTCTTT
CASSRQGITEAFF
>TRBJ2-7|NA|few|TRBV25-1
TGTGCCAGCAGTGAAACGGTGACGGGGTCGGTGGGGGAGCAGTACTTC
CASSETVTGSVGEQYF
>TRBJ1-1|TRBD1|few|TRBV6-2/TRBV6-3
TGTGCCAGCAGTTACTCCTCAGGGGGCTACACTGAAGCTTTCTTT
CASSYSSGGYTEAFF
>TRBJ1-1|NA|few|TRBV4-3
TGCGCCAGCAGCCAAGATCGAGCAGGGTGGTACACTGAAGCTTTCTTT
CASSQDRAGWYTEAFF
>TRBJ1-4|TRBD1|NA|TRBV6-1
TGTGCCAGCAGACGATCGGACAGGGTGGGGTTTTTT
CASRRSDRVGFF
>TRBJ1-1|NA|few|TRBV5-1
TGCGCCAGCAGCTTGACACAGCTATCCAAGGGTTTCTTT
CASSLTQLSKGFF
>TRBJ2-7|TRBD2|many|TRBV20-1
TGCAGTGCTTCTAGCGGGAATATAACCTACGAGCAGTACTTC
CSASSGNITYEQYF
>TRBJ1-1|TRBD1|few|TRBV28
TGTGCCAGCAGTTTAGGGGGGGACAGGGTTTTGAGAGCTTTCTTT
CASSLGGDRVLRAFF
>TRBJ1-2|TRBD1|few|TRBV2
TGTGCCAGCAGCGGGGACAGGGGCTTAGGAGGCTACACCTTC
CASSGDRGLGGYTF
>TRBJ2-4|NA|many|TRBV7-2
TGTGCCAGCAGCTTAGTCCAGGCAGCCAAAAACATTCAGTACTTC
CASSLVQAAKNIQYF
>TRBJ1-1|NA|NA|TRBV7-9
TGTGCCAGCAGCCCGGAAGCAGTGGTCACTGAAGCTTTCTTT
CASSPEAVVTEAFF
>TRBJ1-5|TRBD1|few|TRBV5-8
TGTGCCAGCAGCTTTGGGACAGGGGGTTTTCAGCCCCAGCATTTT
CASSFGTGGFQPQHF
>TRBJ2-1|NA|few|TRBV7-8
TGTGCCAGCAGCTTGAGCCCGGACCTCTCCTACAATGAGCAGTTCTTC
CASSLSPDLSYNEQFF
>TRBJ2-7|NA|few|TRBV20-1
TGCAGTGCTACCAAGGGAGGATGGTCCTACGAGCAGTACTTC
CSATKGGWSYEQYF
>TRBJ2-4|NA|many|TRBV7-2
TGTGCCAGCAGCTTAGCCTCGCGGTCGAACATTCAGTACTTC
CASSLASRSNIQYF
>TRBJ2-7|NA|NA|TRBV6-6
TGTGCCAGCAGTTACTCGACCGAACAGCCAAGTAAGGAGCAGTACTTC
CASSYSTEQPSKEQYF
>TRBJ2-1|TRBD2|NA|TRBV6-2/TRBV6-3
TGTGCCAGCAGTTACGGGGGACTAGCGGCCTACAATGAGCAGTTCTTC
CASSYGGLAAYNEQFF
>TRBJ2-7|NA|NA|TRBV19
TGTGCCAGTACCCCTTCGAGCGGCAGCTCCTACGAGCAGTACTTC
CASTPSSGSSYEQYF
>TRBJ2-6|TRBD2|few|TRBV2
TGTGCCAGCAGCGATCCGGGACTAGCGGGAGGTTACTCTGGGGCCAACGTCCTGACTTTC
CASSDPGLAGGYSGANVLTF
>TRBJ2-1|TRBD1|few|TRBV28
TGTGCCAGCCGTAACAGGGGGCTCTACAATGAGCAGTTCTTC
CASRNRGLYNEQFF